This T cell receptor beta chain was documented in a study of cytomegalovirus exposure and HLA in healthy donors. Study observations and caveats: Analyses of presence/absence relied on an assumption of roughly uniform sequencing depth across donors. Published work reported that the classifier diagnosed cytomegalovirus status with high specificity and sensitivity. Analyzed later, association rates of TCRs varied across HLA loci, with DRB1 most and HLA-C fewest.

A note on this clone: Its antigen is not known.

The PCR made use of 60 Vbeta and 13 Jbeta primers. Sequencing was performed with immunoSEQ multiplex PCR; in TCRdb, only in-frame clones are kept and a portion is missing. This sample has 100,000 to 150,000 clones; over 60% occur once, and the top ten carry around 2%. This CDR3 has 15 residues. V gave up 3 bases and J gave up 6 bases; unmatched junction bases: 5. Looked up from germline, CDR1 is SNHLY and CDR2 is FYNNEI. The sample was PBMCs. This sequence joins TRBV2 and TRBJ2-3, with 11 bases aligning to TRBD2. The TCR sequence derives from a female donor in good health and CMV-seropositive. CDR3 DNA: TGTGCCAGCAGTGATCGACTAGCGGGGTCGGATACGCAGTATTTT. Its translation is CASSDRLAGSDTQYF. The whole variable domain, filled in from reference TRBV2 and TRBJ2-3, reads EPEVTQTPSHQVTQMGQEVILRCVPISNHLYFYWYRQILGQKVEFLVSFYNNEISEKSEIFDDQFSVERPDGSNFTLKIRSTKLEDSAMYFCASSDRLAGSDTQYFGPGTRLTVL.